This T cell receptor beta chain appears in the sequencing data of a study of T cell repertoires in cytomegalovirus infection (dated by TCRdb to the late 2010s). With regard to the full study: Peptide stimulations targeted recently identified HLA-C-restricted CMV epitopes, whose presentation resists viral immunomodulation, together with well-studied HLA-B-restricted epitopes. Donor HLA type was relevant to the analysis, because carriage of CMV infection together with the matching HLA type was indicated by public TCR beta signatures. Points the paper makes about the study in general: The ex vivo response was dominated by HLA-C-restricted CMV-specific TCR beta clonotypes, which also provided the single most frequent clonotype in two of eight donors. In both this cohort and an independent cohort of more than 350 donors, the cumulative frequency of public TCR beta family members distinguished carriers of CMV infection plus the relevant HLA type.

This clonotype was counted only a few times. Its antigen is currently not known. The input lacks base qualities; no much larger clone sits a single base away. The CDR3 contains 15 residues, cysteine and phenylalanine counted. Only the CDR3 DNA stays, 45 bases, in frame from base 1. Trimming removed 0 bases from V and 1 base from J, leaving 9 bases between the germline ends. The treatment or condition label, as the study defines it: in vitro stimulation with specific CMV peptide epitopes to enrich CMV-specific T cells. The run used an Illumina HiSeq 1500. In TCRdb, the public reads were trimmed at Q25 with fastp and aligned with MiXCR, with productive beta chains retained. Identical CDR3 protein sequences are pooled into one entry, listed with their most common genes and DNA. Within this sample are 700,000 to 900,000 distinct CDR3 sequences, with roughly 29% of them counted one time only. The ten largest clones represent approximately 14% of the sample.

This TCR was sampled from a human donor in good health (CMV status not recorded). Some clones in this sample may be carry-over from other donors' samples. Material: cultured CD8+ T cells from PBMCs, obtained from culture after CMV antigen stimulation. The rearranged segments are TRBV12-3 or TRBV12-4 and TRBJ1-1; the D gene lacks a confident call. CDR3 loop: CASSLAVTGNTEAFF. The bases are TGTGCCAGCAGTTTAGCGGTCACGGGGAACACTGAAGCTTTCTTT.